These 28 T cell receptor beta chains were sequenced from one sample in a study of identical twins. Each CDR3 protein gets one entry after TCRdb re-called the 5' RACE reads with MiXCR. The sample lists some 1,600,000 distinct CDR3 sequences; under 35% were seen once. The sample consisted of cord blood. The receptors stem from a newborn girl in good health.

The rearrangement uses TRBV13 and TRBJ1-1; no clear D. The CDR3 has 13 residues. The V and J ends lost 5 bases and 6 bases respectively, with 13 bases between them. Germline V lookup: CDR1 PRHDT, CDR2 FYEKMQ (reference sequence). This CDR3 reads CASSVGPEPEAFF. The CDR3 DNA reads TGTGCCAGCAGCGTTGGGCCCGAACCTGAAGCTTTCTTT.

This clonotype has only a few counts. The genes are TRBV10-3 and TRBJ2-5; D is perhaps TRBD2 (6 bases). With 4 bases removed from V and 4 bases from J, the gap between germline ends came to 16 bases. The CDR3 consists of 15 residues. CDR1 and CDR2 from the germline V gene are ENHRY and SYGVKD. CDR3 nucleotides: TGTGCCATCAGTGGGGGGGACCGCGGTGGAGAGACCCAGTACTTC. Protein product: CAISGGDRGGETQYF.

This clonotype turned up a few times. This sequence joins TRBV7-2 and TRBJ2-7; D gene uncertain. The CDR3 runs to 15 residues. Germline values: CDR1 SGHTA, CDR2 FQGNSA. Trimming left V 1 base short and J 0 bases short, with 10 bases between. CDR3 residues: CASSLVALPSYEQYF. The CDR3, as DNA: TGTGCCAGCAGCTTAGTGGCACTGCCCTCCTACGAGCAGTACTTC.

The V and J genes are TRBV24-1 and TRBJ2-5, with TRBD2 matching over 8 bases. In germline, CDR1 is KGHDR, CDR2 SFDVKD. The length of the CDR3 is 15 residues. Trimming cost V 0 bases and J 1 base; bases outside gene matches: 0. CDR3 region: CATSDLLAGQETQYF. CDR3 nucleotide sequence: TGTGCCACCAGTGATTTGCTAGCGGGCCAAGAGACCCAGTACTTC.

CDR3 in amino acids: CAISEDRPPNQPQHF. DNA for the CDR3: TGTGCCATCAGTGAAGACAGGCCGCCCAATCAGCCCCAGCATTTT. The rearrangement uses TRBV10-3 and TRBJ1-5, with a weak D call TRBD1 (6 bases). CDR1 and CDR2 (germline): ENHRY, SYGVKD. CDR3 length equals 15 residues. V lost 3 bases, J lost 3 bases, and 12 bases lay in between.

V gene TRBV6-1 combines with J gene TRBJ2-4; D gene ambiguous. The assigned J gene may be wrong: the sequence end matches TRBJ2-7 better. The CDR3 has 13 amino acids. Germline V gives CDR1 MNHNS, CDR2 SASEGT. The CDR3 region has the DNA TGTGCCAGCAGTGAAGCAGATCCCTACGAGCAGTACTTC. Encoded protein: CASSEADPYEQYF.

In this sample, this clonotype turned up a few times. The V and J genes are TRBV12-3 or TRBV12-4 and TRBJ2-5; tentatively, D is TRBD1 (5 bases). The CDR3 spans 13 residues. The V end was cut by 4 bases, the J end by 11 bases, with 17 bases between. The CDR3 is CASSSRVNNEQYF. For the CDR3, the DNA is TGTGCCAGCAGTTCCAGGGTCAACAATGAGCAGTACTTC.

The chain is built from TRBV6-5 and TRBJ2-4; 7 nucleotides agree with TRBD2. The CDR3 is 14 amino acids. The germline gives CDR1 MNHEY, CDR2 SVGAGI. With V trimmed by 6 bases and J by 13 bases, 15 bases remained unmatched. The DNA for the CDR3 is TGTGCCAGCAGCCCAATGGGACTATACAATGAGCAGTACTTC. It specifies CASSPMGLYNEQYF.

This chain's CDR3 is CASSLGIRGGAYTGELFF. Written as DNA, the CDR3 is TGTGCCAGCAGTTTGGGAATTCGTGGAGGGGCCTACACCGGGGAGCTGTTTTTT. This chain joins TRBV12-3 or TRBV12-4 and TRBJ2-2; D might be TRBD2 (6 bases). V gave up 3 bases and J gave up 3 bases, with 20 bases separating them. CDR3 size: 18 residues.

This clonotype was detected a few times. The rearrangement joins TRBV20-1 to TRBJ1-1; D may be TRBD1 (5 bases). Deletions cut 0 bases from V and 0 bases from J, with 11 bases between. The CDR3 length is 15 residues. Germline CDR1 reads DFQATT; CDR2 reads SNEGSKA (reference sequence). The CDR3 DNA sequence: TGCAGTGCTAGAGATTTCACGGGGCTGAACACTGAAGCTTTCTTT. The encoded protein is CSARDFTGLNTEAFF.

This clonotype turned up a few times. CDR3 amino acids: CASRDRGRMDSPLHF. For the CDR3, the DNA is TGTGCCAGCAGGGACAGGGGGCGCATGGATTCACCCCTCCACTTT. This chain links TRBV12-3 or TRBV12-4 with TRBJ1-6; 11 nucleotides line up with TRBD1. V dropped 6 bases and J dropped 8; count of bases not matched to a gene: 6. The CDR3 contains 15 residues.

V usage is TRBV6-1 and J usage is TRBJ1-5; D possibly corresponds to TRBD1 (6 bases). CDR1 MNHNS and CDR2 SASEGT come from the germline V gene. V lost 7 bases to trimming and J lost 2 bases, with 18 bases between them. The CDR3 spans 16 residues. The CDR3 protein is CASIDRGAGGNQPQHF. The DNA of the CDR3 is TGTGCCAGCATTGATCGGGGGGCGGGGGGCAATCAGCCCCAGCATTTT.

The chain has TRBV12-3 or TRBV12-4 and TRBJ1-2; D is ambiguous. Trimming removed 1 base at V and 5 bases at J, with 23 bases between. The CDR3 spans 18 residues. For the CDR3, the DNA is TGTGCCAGCAGTTTAGGGTGGTGGAGGGAACCCCCCATGTATGGCTACACCTTC. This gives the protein CASSLGWWREPPMYGYTF.

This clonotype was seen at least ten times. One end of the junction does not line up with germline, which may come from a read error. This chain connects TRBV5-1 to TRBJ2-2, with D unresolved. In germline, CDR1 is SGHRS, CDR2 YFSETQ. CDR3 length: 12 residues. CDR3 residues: CASSFYTGELFF. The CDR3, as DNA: TGTGCCAGCAGTTTCTACACCGGGGAGCTGTTTTTT.

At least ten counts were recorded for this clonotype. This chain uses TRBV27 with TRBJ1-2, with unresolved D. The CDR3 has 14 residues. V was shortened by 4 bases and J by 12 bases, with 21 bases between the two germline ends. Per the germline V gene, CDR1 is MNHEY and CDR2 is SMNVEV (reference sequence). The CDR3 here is CASSSYGTSLFDTF. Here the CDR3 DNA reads TGTGCCAGCAGTTCATACGGAACCTCTCTCTTTGACACCTTC.

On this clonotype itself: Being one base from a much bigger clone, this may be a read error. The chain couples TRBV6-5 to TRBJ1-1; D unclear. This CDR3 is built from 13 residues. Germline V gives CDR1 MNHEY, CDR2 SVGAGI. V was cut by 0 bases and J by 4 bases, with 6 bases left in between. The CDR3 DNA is TGTGCCAGCAGTTACTCGGCGAGCACTGAAGCTTTCTTT. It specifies CASSYSASTEAFF.

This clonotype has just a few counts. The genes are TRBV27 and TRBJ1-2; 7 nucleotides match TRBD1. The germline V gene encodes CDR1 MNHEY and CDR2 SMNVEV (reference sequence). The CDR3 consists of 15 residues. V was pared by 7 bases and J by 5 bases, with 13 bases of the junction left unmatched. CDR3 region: CASTLRGPGGYGYTF. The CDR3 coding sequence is TGTGCCAGCACTCTACGTGGACCAGGGGGATATGGCTACACCTTC.

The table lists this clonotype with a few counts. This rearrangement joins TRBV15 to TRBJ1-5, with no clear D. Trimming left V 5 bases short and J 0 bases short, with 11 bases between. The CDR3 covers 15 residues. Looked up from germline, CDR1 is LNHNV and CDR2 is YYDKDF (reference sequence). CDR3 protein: CATSLGVYSNQPQHF. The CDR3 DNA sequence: TGTGCCACCAGCCTAGGAGTGTATAGCAATCAGCCCCAGCATTTT.

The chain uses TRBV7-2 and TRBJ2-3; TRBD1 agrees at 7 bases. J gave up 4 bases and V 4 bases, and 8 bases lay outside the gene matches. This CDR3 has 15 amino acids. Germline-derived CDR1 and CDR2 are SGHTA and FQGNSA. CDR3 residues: CASSSMGQQADTQYF. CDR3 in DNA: TGTGCCAGCAGCTCGATGGGACAGCAGGCAGATACGCAGTATTTT.

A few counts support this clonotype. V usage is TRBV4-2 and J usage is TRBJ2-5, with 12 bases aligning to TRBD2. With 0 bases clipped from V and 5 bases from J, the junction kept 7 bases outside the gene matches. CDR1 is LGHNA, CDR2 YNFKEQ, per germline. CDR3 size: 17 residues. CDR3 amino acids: CASSQEATSGGYETQYF. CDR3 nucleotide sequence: TGTGCCAGCAGCCAAGAGGCGACTAGCGGGGGTTATGAGACCCAGTACTTC.

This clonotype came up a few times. The CDR3 region has the DNA TGTGCCAGCAGTGAAGGGATACTAGCGGGGGGAAGCACAGATACGCAGTATTTT. It is translated as CASSEGILAGGSTDTQYF. J is TRBJ2-3 and V is TRBV25-1; 12 bases are a match to TRBD2. CDR3 size: 18 residues. The V segment lost 2 bases and the J segment 0 bases; nucleotides outside the gene matches: 6. Germline CDR1 and CDR2: MGHDK and SYGVNS. Looking up the rest from reference TRBV25-1 and TRBJ2-3 gives the full variable domain: EADIYQTPRYLVIGTGKKITLECSQTMGHDKMYWYQQDPGMELHLIHYSYGVNSTEKGDLSSESTVSRIRTEHFPLTLESARPSHTSQYLCASSEGILAGGSTDTQYFGPGTRLTVL.

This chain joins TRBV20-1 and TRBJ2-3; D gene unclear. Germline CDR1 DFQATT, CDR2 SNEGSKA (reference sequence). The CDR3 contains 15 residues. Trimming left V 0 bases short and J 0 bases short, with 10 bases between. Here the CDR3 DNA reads TGCAGTGCTAGAGAACACTCAACTAGCACAGATACGCAGTATTTT. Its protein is CSAREHSTSTDTQYF.

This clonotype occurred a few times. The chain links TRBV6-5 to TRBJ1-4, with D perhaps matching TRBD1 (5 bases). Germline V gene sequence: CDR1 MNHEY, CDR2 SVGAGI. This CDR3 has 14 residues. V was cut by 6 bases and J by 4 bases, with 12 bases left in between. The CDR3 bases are TGTGCCAGCAGGCCGACAGCTAGTAATGAAAAACTGTTTTTT. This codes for CASRPTASNEKLFF.

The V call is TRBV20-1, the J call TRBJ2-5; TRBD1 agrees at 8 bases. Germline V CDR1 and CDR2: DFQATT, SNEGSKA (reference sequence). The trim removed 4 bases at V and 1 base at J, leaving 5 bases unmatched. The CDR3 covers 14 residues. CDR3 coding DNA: TGCAGTGCTACCGGAGGACAGGGCCAAGAGACCCAGTACTTC. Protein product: CSATGGQGQETQYF.

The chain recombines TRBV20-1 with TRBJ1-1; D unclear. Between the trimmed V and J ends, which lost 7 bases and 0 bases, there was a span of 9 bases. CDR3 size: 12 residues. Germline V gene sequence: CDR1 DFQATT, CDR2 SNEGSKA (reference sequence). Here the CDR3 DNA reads TGCAGTGGGCAGTACATGAACACTGAAGCTTTCTTT. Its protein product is CSGQYMNTEAFF.

CDR3 loop: CASSFPLGRLFF. CDR3 nucleotides: TGTGCCAGCAGTTTCCCCTTAGGGCGGCTGTTTTTT. The V call is TRBV28, the J call TRBJ2-2; no clear D. CDR1 is MDHEN and CDR2 is SYDVKM in the germline V gene. The CDR3 is made up of 12 amino acids. V lost 3 bases and J 13 bases, leaving 12 bases between the germline ends. Combining the CDR3 with reference TRBV28 and TRBJ2-2 gives the whole variable domain DVKVTQSSRYLVKRTGEKVFLECVQDMDHENMFWYRQDPGLGLRLIYFSYDVKMKEKGDIPEGYSVSREKKERFSLILESASTNQTSMYLCASSFPLGRLFFGEGSRLTVL.

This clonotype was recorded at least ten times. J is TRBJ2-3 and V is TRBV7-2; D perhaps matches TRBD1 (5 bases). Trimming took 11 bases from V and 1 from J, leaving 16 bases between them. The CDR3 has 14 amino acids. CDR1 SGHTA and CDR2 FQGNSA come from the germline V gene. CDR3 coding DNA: TGTGCCCCACCTAGGACACCCTGCACAGATACGCAGTATTTT. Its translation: CAPPRTPCTDTQYF.

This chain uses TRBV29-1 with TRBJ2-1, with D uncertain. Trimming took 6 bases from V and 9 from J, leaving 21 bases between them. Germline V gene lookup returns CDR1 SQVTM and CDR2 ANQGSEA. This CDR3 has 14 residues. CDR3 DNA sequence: TGCAGCGTCAAAGGGCAAGACACTAAGGGTGAGCAGTTCTTC. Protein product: CSVKGQDTKGEQFF.